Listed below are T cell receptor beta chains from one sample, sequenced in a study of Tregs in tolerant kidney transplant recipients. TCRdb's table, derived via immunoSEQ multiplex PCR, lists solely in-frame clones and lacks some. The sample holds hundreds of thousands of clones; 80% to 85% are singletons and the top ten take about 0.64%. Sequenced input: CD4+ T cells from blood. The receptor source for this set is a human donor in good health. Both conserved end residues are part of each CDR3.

CASSATSINEQFF	TRBV11-2	TRBJ2-1
CASSLARGEAFF	TRBV5-1	TRBJ1-1
CASIPRSVGWGGNQPQHF	TRBV21-1	TRBJ1-5
CASSPSQGLPYNEQFF	TRBV5-1	TRBJ2-1
CASSGTGGGNQPQHF	TRBV5-1	TRBJ1-5
CASSMGSISIYEQYF	TRBV19	TRBJ2-7
CASSLGTQTYNEQFF	TRBV5-6	TRBJ2-1
CATRHYEQYF	TRBV6-5	TRBJ2-7
CATSRGGSRGNQPQHF	TRBV15	TRBJ1-5
CASSEDRVAEQFF	TRBV5-4	TRBJ2-1
CASSGGLGSVTDTQYF	TRBV25-1	TRBJ2-3
CASSQGLIYEQYF	TRBV14	TRBJ2-7
CASSEALVAEQFF	TRBV2	TRBJ2-1
CASSEEQGVEQYF	TRBV10-1	TRBJ2-5
CASTNRGLDTQYF	TRBV6-5	TRBJ2-3
CASSVKKPGTQYF	TRBV2	TRBJ2-3
CASSLAGLAESTDTQYF	TRBV7-9	TRBJ2-3
CASSLALAGTEAFF	TRBV11-2	TRBJ1-1
CASSPRGRGTEAFF	TRBV7-9	TRBJ1-1
CATTQRPTYEQYF	TRBV2	TRBJ2-7
CASSLGRDGTQYF	TRBV7-9	TRBJ2-5
CAHASEINEQYF	TRBV7-4	TRBJ2-7
CASSEGTSSYNEQFF	TRBV7-9	TRBJ2-1
CASSLSGTDDYEQYF	TRBV11-3	TRBJ2-7
CASSLKGGGLEETQYF	TRBV5-6	TRBJ2-5
CASSRGGIAGDGRNEQFF	TRBV4-1	TRBJ2-1
CASSQGTLTTGELFF	TRBV4-2	TRBJ2-2
CASGGQTEKLFF	TRBV2	TRBJ1-4
CSAAAGSTNTEAFF	TRBV29-1	TRBJ1-1
CASDKSGGVYNEQFF	TRBV21-1	TRBJ2-1
CASSLWGSNEKLFF	TRBV5-1	TRBJ1-4
CAWSLPPGMSYEQYF	TRBV30	TRBJ2-7
CAISDPLRTGGNSYNEQFF	TRBV10-3	TRBJ2-1
CASRLQDQPQHF	TRBV6-6	TRBJ1-5
CARTERTDTQYF	TRBV6-1	TRBJ2-3
CASTRTEVTDTQYF	TRBV7-9	TRBJ2-3
CASSDPRGPVSGYTF	TRBV6-1	TRBJ1-2
CASRLTGGAGETQYF	TRBV6-5	TRBJ2-5
CASSFRTANQPQHF	TRBV5-8	TRBJ1-5
CAKGGRTKFGEKLFF	TRBV6-5	TRBJ1-4
CASSPGLVEKLFF	TRBV18	TRBJ1-4
CASSELVRGSYGYTF	TRBV6-1	TRBJ1-2